These 14 T cell receptor beta chains originate from one sample sequenced in a study of beta chain features in type 1 diabetes. Study outcomes and limitations: When Type 1 diabetes patients were examined, their TCRB CDR3s proved moderately but significantly shorter in all four CD4+ subsets.

Their cognate antigens are unknown. Sequenced material consisted of expressed TCRB transcripts (all of the isolated RNA was reverse transcribed). Libraries were prepared by immunoSEQ multiplex PCR; TCRdb keeps only in-frame clonotypes and omits some of them. The data hold some 660,000 clones, with roughly 13% observed a single time. Sequenced input: naive CD4+ T cells from blood. The receptor source for this set is a young man with type 1 diabetes.

The V gene is TRBV30, the J gene TRBJ1-4; D remains unclear. The CDR3 sequence is 14 residues long. Germline values: CDR1 GTSNPN, CDR2 SVGIG (reference sequence). Deletions cut 3 bases from V and 8 bases from J, with 16 bases between. The CDR3 DNA reads as TGTGCCTGGAGGTCCGGGGTTGTTGCGGAAAAACTGTTTTTT. Translated, it gives CAWRSGVVAEKLFF.

The chain employs TRBV6-1 and TRBJ2-3; TRBD1 is a possible D gene (5 bases). This CDR3 contains 11 residues. Germline CDR1 reads MNHNS; CDR2 reads SASEGT. Trimming shortened V by 5 bases and J by 7 bases, and 7 bases separated the two germline ends. The CDR3 sequence: CASSYRNTQYF. CDR3 DNA: TGTGCCAGCAGTTACAGGAATACGCAGTATTTT.

This clone was seen more than once but under ten times. The genes are TRBV27 and TRBJ1-1; D uncertain. This CDR3 is built from 13 residues. V gave up 4 bases and J gave up 7 bases, with 13 bases separating them. CDR1 is MNHEY and CDR2 is SMNVEV in the germline V gene (reference sequence). The CDR3 loop reads CASSSWEPIEAFF. The DNA of the CDR3 is TGTGCCAGCAGTTCCTGGGAGCCAATTGAAGCTTTCTTT.

The chain joins TRBV21-1 to TRBJ2-3; the table calls TRBD1, which could not be checked here. TRBV21-1 is a recognized pseudogene. This CDR3 contains 14 residues. In DNA form, the CDR3 reads TGTGCCAGCAGCGGACAGGGTTTGTCAGATACGCAGTATTTT. Protein product: CASSGQGLSDTQYF.

This clone was picked up a small number of times. The chain links TRBV18 to TRBJ2-7; 7 bases map to TRBD1. The CDR3 runs 17 residues. Germline CDR1 and CDR2: KGHSH and LQKENI. V lost 0 bases and J lost 6; bases outside the gene matches: 14. The CDR3 DNA reads as TGTGCCAGCTCACCACCGAGTTCTCGGACAGGCGGCGGCGAGCAGTACTTC. It encodes CASSPPSSRTGGGEQYF. Looking up the rest from reference TRBV18 and TRBJ2-7 gives the full variable domain: NAGVMQNPRHLVRRRGQEARLRCSPMKGHSHVYWYRQLPEEGLKFMVYLQKENIIDESGMPKERFSAEFPKEGPSILRIQQVVRGDSAAYFCASSPPSSRTGGGEQYFGPGTRLTVT.

The J gene is TRBJ2-7, the V gene TRBV30, with D possibly TRBD2 on 5 matching bases. In germline, CDR1 is GTSNPN, CDR2 SVGIG (reference sequence). The CDR3 totals 13 residues. The V and J ends lost 0 bases and 6 bases respectively, with 12 bases between them. CDR3 sequence: CAWSVVLRVEQYF. CDR3 nucleotide sequence: TGTGCCTGGAGTGTAGTGCTGCGGGTCGAGCAGTACTTC.

In its sample, this clone was seen a few times. This rearrangement joins TRBV30 to TRBJ1-4; D gene uncertain. The germline CDR1 and CDR2 sequences are GTSNPN and SVGIG (reference sequence). The CDR3 is made up of 14 amino acids. Trimming stripped 3 bases from V and 8 bases from J, with 16 bases between. In DNA, the CDR3 is TGTGCCTGGAGGCGGAGACACCAAACCGAAAAACTGTTTTTT. Amino acids: CAWRRRHQTEKLFF.

This clone was counted between two and nine times. V is TRBV30 and J is TRBJ2-7, with 9 bases that match TRBD1. CDR1 is GTSNPN, CDR2 SVGIG, per germline (reference sequence). This CDR3 is 13 amino acids long. J lost 6 bases, V lost 1 base, and 4 bases had no gene match. In nucleotides, the CDR3 is TGTGCCTGGAGTGCCGGGACAGGGCGCGAGCAGTACTTC. It translates to CAWSAGTGREQYF. Full variable domain (remainder filled in from reference TRBV30 and TRBJ2-7): SQTIHQWPATLVQPVGSPLSLECTVEGTSNPNLYWYRQAAGRGLQLLFYSVGIGQISSEVPQNLSASRPQDRQFILSSKKLLLSDSGFYLCAWSAGTGREQYFGPGTRLTVT.

J is TRBJ1-5 and V is TRBV2, with 9 bases aligning to TRBD1. V lost 2 bases and J lost 2; bases outside the gene matches: 7. CDR3 size: 17 residues. Germline CDR1 SNHLY, CDR2 FYNNEI. CDR3 protein: CASSETHRGRGNQPQHF. The CDR3 coding sequence is TGTGCCAGCAGTGAAACCCACAGGGGGCGCGGCAATCAGCCCCAGCATTTT.

The CDR3, as DNA: TGTGCCAGCAGCTTTTCTCTACAGGTTGCTGAGCAGTTCTTC. Protein: CASSFSLQVAEQFF. The rearrangement links TRBV11-1 to TRBJ2-1; D may be TRBD1 (5 bases). The V end lost 3 bases, the J end lost 9 bases, and 15 bases lay between the germline ends. Germline V gene sequence: CDR1 SGHAT, CDR2 FQDESV (reference sequence). This CDR3 comprises 14 residues.

This clone has only a few counts. The chain combines TRBV27 with TRBJ1-5, with 9 bases lining up with TRBD1. Germline V gives CDR1 MNHEY, CDR2 SMNVEV (reference sequence). The CDR3 runs 16 residues. Unmatched junction bases numbered 3, after V lost 2 bases and J lost 1 base. The CDR3 region has the DNA TGTGCCAGCAGTTTAACAGGGGGCCAGAGCAATCAGCCCCAGCATTTT. Translating gives CASSLTGGQSNQPQHF.

V usage is TRBV5-4 and J usage is TRBJ2-7; a weak D match, TRBD2 (5 bases). Germline CDR1 SGHNT, CDR2 YYREEE (reference sequence). The CDR3 covers 16 residues. V gave up 4 bases and J gave up 2 bases, with 19 bases separating them. The CDR3 DNA reads TGTGCCAGCAGCACTCACGTTTGGGGAGCTCCCTACGAGCAGTACTTC. It is translated as CASSTHVWGAPYEQYF.

The rearrangement uses TRBV6-5 and TRBJ2-3; D remains ambiguous. CDR3 length: 13 residues. The V gene lost 8 bases and the J gene lost 3 bases, with 12 bases spanning the gap. In germline, CDR1 is MNHEY, CDR2 SVGAGI. CDR3 in amino acids: CASGGVGTDTQYF. CDR3 in DNA: TGTGCCAGCGGTGGGGTTGGGACAGATACGCAGTATTTT.

The chain recombines TRBV6-1 with TRBJ1-4; D call uncertain. From germline, CDR1 is MNHNS and CDR2 SASEGT. Deletions cut 4 bases from V and 0 bases from J, with 9 bases between. The CDR3 contains 15 residues. The CDR3 bases are TGTGCCAGCAGTGTACCACTAGCAACTAATGAAAAACTGTTTTTT. Its translation: CASSVPLATNEKLFF.